This T cell receptor (beta chain) was captured in a study of B cell selection in AIRE deficiency. Study observations and caveats: Only TCRbeta was sequenced; 36.6% of shared healthy Treg sequences appeared in Tconv. Only around a tenth of a few thousand shared Treg sequences were patient-specific; 30% to 35% healthy-specific. Approximately 29% of healthy-shared Treg sequences were found among patient Tconv cells.

Repertoires were generated with immunoSEQ multiplex PCR, while TCRdb's copy carries only in-frame clones and drops some. Here the sample spans roughly 26,000 clones, approximately 92% being singletons. Germline CDR1 and CDR2: LNHNV and YYDKDF (reference sequence). CDR3 length: 19 amino acids. Trimming stripped 0 bases from V and 7 bases from J, with 25 bases between. The regulatory T cell sort gate was CD4+CD25hiCD127low/negative. Unrelated healthy donors provided the controls. To note about this clone: Its matching antigen is unknown.

Material for sequencing was CD4+CD25+ Tregs sorted from PBMCs. This TCR was recovered from a human donor in good health. The gene calls are TRBV15 and TRBJ1-5; D call uncertain. The CDR3 region has the DNA TGTGCCACCAGCAGAGATATTCGTCAGGCGGGCGGGATGCGACAGCCCCAGCATTTT. It yields the protein CATSRDIRQAGGMRQPQHF.